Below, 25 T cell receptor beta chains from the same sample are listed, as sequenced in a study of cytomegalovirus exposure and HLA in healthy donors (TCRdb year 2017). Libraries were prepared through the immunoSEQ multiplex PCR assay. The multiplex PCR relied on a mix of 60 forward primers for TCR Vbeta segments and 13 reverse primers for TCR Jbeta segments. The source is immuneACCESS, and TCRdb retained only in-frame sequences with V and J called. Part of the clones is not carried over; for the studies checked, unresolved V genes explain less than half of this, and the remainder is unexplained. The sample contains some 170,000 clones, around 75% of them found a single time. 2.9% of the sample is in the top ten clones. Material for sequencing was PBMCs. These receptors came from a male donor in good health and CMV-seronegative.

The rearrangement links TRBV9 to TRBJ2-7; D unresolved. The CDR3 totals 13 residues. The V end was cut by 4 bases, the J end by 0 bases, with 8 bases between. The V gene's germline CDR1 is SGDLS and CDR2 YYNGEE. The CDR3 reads CASSPPGSYEQYF. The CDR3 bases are TGTGCCAGCAGCCCCCCGGGCTCCTACGAGCAGTACTTC.

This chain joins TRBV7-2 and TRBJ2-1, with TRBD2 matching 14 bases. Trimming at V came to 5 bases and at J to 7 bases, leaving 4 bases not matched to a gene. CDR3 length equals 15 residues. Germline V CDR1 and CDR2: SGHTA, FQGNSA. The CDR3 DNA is TGTGCCAGCAGCACCCGACTAGCGGGAGGGAATGAGCAGTTCTTC. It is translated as CASSTRLAGGNEQFF.

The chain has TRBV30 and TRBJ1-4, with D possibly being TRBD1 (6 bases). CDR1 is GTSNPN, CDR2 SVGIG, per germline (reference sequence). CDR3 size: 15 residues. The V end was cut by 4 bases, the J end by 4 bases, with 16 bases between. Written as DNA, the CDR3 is TGTGCCTGGAACAGGGTGTCACAAGGTAATGAAAAACTGTTTTTT. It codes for CAWNRVSQGNEKLFF.

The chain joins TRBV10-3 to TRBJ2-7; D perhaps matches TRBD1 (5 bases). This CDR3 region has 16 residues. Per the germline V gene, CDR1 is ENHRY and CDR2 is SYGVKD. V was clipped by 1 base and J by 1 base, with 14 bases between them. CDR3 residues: CAISEWGYPQSYEQYF. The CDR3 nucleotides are TGTGCCATCAGTGAGTGGGGCTACCCCCAGTCCTACGAGCAGTACTTC.

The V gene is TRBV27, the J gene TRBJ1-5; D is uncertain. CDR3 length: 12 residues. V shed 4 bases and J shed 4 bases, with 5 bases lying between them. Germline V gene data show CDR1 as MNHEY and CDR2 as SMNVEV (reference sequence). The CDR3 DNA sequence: TGTGCCAGCAGTTATCGGAATCAGCCCCAGCATTTT. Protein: CASSYRNQPQHF.

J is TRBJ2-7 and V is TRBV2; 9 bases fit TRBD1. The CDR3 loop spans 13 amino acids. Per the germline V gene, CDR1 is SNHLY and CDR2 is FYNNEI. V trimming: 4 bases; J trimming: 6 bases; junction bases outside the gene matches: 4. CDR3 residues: CASSGDRAREQYF. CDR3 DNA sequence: TGTGCCAGCAGTGGGGACAGGGCGCGCGAGCAGTACTTC.

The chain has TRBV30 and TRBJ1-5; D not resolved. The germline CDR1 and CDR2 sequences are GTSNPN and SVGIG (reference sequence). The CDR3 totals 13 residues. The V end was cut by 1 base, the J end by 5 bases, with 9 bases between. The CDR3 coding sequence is TGTGCCTGGAGTGACCAGGAGGATCAGCCCCAGCATTTT. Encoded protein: CAWSDQEDQPQHF.

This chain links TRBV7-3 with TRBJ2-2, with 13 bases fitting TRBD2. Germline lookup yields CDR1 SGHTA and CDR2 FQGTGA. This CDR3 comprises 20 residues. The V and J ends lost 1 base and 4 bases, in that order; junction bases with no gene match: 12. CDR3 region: CASSLRATSGRVDGTGELFF. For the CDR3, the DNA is TGTGCCAGCAGCTTAAGGGCCACTAGCGGGAGGGTGGATGGCACCGGGGAGCTGTTTTTT.

CDR3 coding DNA: TGCGCCAGCAGCCCCGGGGTCCATCGGAACACTGAAGCTTTCTTT. Its translation: CASSPGVHRNTEAFF. The chain joins TRBV5-1 to TRBJ1-1; D remains ambiguous. Trimming stripped 4 bases from V and 1 base from J, with 14 bases between. The CDR3 has 15 residues. Germline V gene lookup returns CDR1 SGHRS and CDR2 YFSETQ.

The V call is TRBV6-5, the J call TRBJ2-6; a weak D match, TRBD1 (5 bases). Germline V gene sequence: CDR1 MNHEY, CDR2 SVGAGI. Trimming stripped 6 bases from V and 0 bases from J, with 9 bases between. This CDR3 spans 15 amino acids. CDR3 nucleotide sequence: TGTGCCAGCAGGGCAGGGTACTCTGGGGCCAACGTCCTGACTTTC. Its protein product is CASRAGYSGANVLTF.

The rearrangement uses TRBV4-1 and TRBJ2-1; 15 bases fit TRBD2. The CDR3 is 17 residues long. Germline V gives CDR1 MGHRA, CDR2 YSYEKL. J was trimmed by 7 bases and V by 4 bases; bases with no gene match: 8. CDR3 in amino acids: CASSLLRTSGRENEQFF. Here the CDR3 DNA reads TGCGCCAGCAGCCTTTTGCGGACTAGCGGGAGGGAAAATGAGCAGTTCTTC.

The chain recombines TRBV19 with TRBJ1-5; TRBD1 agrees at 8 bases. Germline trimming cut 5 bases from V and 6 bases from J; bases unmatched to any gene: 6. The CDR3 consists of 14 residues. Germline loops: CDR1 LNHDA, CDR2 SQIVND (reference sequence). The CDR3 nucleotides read TGTGCCAGTAGTGGAGGACAGGGAGGTCAGCCCCAGCATTTT. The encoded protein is CASSGGQGGQPQHF.

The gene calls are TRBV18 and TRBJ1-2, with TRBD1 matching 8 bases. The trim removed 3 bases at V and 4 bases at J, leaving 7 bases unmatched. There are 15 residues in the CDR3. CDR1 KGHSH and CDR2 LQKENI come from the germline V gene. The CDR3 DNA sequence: TGTGCCAGCTCACCGTCGACAGGGGTCCTCTATGGCTACACCTTC. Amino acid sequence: CASSPSTGVLYGYTF.

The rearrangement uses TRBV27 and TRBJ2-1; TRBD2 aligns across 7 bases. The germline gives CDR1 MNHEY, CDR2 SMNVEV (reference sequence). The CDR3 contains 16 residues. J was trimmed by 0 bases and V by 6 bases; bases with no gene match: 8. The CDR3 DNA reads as TGTGCCAGCAGCATAAAAGCGGGGTACTCCTACAATGAGCAGTTCTTC. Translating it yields CASSIKAGYSYNEQFF.

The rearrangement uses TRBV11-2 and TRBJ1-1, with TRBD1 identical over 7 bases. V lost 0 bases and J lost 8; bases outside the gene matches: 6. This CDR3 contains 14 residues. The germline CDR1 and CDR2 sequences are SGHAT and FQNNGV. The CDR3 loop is CASSLDLGQLEAFF. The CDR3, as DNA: TGTGCCAGCAGCTTAGATCTGGGACAGCTAGAAGCTTTCTTT.

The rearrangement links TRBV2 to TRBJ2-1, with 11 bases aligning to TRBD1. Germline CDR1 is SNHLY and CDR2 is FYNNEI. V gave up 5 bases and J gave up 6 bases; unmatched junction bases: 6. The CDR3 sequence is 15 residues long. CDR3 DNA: TGTGCCAGCAGTCCGGACAGGGGGCGGGTCAATGAGCAGTTCTTC. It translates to CASSPDRGRVNEQFF.

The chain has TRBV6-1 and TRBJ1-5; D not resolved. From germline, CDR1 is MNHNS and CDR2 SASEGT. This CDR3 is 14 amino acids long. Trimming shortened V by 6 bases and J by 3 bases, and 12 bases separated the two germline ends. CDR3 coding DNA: TGTGCCAGCAGGAGGAGAACCTTCAATCAGCCCCAGCATTTT. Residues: CASRRRTFNQPQHF.

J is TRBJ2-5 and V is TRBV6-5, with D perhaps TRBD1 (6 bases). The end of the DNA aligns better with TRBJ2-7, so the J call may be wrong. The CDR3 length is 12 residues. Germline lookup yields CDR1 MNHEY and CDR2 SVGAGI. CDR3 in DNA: TGTGCCAGCCGGACAGCTGCCTACGAGCAGTACTTC. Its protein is CASRTAAYEQYF.

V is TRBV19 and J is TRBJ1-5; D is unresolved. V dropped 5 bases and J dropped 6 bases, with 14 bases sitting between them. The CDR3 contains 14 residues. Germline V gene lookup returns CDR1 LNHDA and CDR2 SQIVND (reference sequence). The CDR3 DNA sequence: TGTGCCAGTAGTTCTAACAGAGGAGGTCAGCCCCAGCATTTT. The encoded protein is CASSSNRGGQPQHF.

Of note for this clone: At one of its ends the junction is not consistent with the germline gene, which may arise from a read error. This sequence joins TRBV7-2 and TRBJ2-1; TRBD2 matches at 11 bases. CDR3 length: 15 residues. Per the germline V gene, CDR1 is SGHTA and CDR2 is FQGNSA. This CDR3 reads CASSQGTSGYNGQFF. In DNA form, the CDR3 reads TGTGCCAGCAGCCAAGGGACTAGCGGTTACAATGGGCAGTTCTTC.

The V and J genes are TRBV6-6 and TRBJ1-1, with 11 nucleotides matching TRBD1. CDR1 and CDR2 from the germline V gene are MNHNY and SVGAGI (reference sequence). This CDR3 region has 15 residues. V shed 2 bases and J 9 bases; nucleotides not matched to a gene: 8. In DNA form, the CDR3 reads TGTGCCAGCAGTTACGAGGACAGGGGGCCAGCCCAAGCTTTCTTT. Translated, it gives CASSYEDRGPAQAFF.

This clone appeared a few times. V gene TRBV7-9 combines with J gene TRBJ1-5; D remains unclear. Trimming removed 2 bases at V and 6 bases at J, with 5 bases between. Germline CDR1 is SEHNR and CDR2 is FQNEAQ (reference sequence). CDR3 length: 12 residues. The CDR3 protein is CASSLQAQPQHF. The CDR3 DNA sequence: TGTGCCAGCAGCTTACAGGCTCAGCCCCAGCATTTT.

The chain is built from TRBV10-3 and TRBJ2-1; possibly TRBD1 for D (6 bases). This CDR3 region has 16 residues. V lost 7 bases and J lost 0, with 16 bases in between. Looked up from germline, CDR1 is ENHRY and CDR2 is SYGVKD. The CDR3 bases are TGTGCCATCACCAAAACACTGGACAGCTCCTACAATGAGCAGTTCTTC. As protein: CAITKTLDSSYNEQFF.

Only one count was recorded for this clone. As DNA, the CDR3 is TGTGCCAGCAAGGCGGCAGGGGGAAATTCACCCCTCCACTTT. This encodes CASKAAGGNSPLHF. V gene TRBV7-9 combines with J gene TRBJ1-6; 7 bases are shared with TRBD1. This CDR3 comprises 14 residues. The ends lost 7 bases at V and 7 bases at J; junction bases unmatched: 7. Germline CDR1 reads SEHNR; CDR2 reads FQNEAQ (reference sequence).

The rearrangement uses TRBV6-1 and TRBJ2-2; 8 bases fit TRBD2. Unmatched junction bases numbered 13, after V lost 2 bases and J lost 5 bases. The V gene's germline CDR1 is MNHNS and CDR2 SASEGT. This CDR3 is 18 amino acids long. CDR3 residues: CASSERIAGTVSTGELFF. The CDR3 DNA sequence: TGTGCCAGCAGTGAAAGGATAGCGGGGACGGTGTCGACCGGGGAGCTGTTTTTT.